The next 17 T cell receptor beta chains were all read from a single sample in a study of early T cells in non-severe SARS-CoV-2 infection. TCRdb re-derived calls from the 5' RACE reads in MiXCR, one entry per CDR3 protein. The data contain about 60,000 distinct CDR3 sequences, 8.5% to 10% of them singletons. The sample taken for sequencing was whole blood. Receptor source: an adult who was a healthcare worker with PCR-confirmed SARS-CoV-2 infection or an uninfected control (not recorded which).

This clonotype was counted only a few times. The chain combines TRBV10-2 with TRBJ1-5; unclear D gene. The germline V and J ends were trimmed by 3 bases and 9 bases, with 6 bases remaining between them. CDR1 WSHSY and CDR2 SAAADI come from the germline V gene. The CDR3 spans 11 residues. The CDR3 reads CASSDEGPQHF. DNA of the CDR3: TGCGCCAGCAGTGACGAAGGGCCCCAGCATTTT.

The chain has TRBV29-1 and TRBJ2-2, with 11 bases fitting TRBD2. Germline V gene data show CDR1 as SQVTM and CDR2 as ANQGSEA. J was trimmed by 3 bases and V by 6 bases; bases with no gene match: 3. The CDR3 is 14 amino acids. The CDR3 is CSVRGLADTGELFF. In DNA, the CDR3 is TGCAGCGTCCGGGGACTAGCGGACACCGGGGAGCTGTTTTTT.

In its sample, this clonotype was seen many times. The V and J genes are TRBV4-3 and TRBJ2-1; D call uncertain. The CDR3 extends over 13 amino acids. CDR1 is LGHNA, CDR2 YSLEER, per germline. Trimming stripped 0 bases from V and 7 bases from J, with 7 bases between. The CDR3 region is CASSQDLSNEQFF. DNA for the CDR3: TGCGCCAGCAGCCAAGATCTCTCAAATGAGCAGTTCTTC.

This clonotype was counted at least ten times. V and J are TRBV25-1 and TRBJ2-2; D is tentatively TRBD1 or TRBD2 (5 bases each). Deletions cut 3 bases from V and 9 bases from J, with 8 bases between. Germline V gene data show CDR1 as MGHDK and CDR2 as SYGVNS. This CDR3 comprises 12 residues. For the CDR3, the DNA is TGTGCCAGCAGTGAGGGGACGAGGGAGCTGTTTTTT. Encoded protein: CASSEGTRELFF.

In this sample, this clonotype turned up a few times. V is TRBV6-1 and J is TRBJ2-3; D call uncertain. Germline CDR1 and CDR2: MNHNS and SASEGT. V was shortened by 6 bases and J by 1 base, with 8 bases between the two germline ends. This CDR3 is built from 13 residues. CDR3 loop: CASRRKGTDTQYF. The CDR3 DNA sequence: TGTGCCAGCAGGAGGAAGGGCACAGATACGCAGTATTTT.

This clonotype has ten or more counts. The rearrangement uses TRBV29-1 and TRBJ2-1; TRBD2 is a possible D gene (5 bases). Trimming took off 8 bases at V and 0 bases at J, with 14 bases between the two ends. Germline CDR1 SQVTM, CDR2 ANQGSEA. The CDR3 loop spans 14 amino acids. CDR3 in DNA: TGCAGCACCCGAGCGGTCCTCTCCTACAATGAGCAGTTCTTC. Encoded protein: CSTRAVLSYNEQFF.

Only a few counts were recorded for this clonotype. The chain couples TRBV7-2 to TRBJ2-1; 8 bases are shared with TRBD1. The ends lost 4 bases at V and 4 bases at J; junction bases unmatched: 3. In germline, CDR1 is SGHTA, CDR2 FQGNSA. The CDR3 is made up of 14 amino acids. CDR3 coding DNA: TGTGCCAGCAGCTGGGACAGGCTTTACAATGAGCAGTTCTTC. Translated: CASSWDRLYNEQFF.

By share, this clonotype counts as medium-sized (0.01 to 0.1%). The chain combines TRBV19 with TRBJ1-1, with no clear D. Per the germline V gene, CDR1 is LNHDA and CDR2 is SQIVND (reference sequence). The CDR3 runs to 13 residues. V shed 3 bases and J shed 1 base, with 6 bases lying between them. Written as DNA, the CDR3 is TGTGCCAGTAGTATGATAGAGAACACTGAAGCTTTCTTT. Its translation is CASSMIENTEAFF.

In its sample, this clonotype was seen many times. V and J are TRBV12-3 or TRBV12-4 and TRBJ2-2, with D perhaps being TRBD1 or TRBD2 (6 bases each). Trimming removed 3 bases at V and 3 bases at J, with 14 bases between. The CDR3 totals 16 residues. Here the CDR3 DNA reads TGTGCCAGCAGTTTCGGGGGCGCTATTGACACCGGGGAGCTGTTTTTT. As protein: CASSFGGAIDTGELFF.

This clonotype was detected only a few times. The chain has TRBV5-1 and TRBJ1-1, with 7 positions matching TRBD1. This CDR3 region has 17 residues. Germline V gene data show CDR1 as SGHRS and CDR2 as YFSETQ. V was pared by 2 bases and J by 4 bases, with 14 bases of the junction left unmatched. In DNA, the CDR3 is TGCGCCAGCAGCTTCCGTCGGCTGAATGGACAGGCCACTGAAGCTTTCTTT. Its translation: CASSFRRLNGQATEAFF. Based on the CDR3 plus reference TRBV5-1 and TRBJ1-1, the full variable domain is KAGVTQTPRYLIKTRGQQVTLSCSPISGHRSVSWYQQTPGQGLQFLFEYFSETQRNKGNFPGRFSGRQFSNSRSEMNVSTLELGDSALYLCASSFRRLNGQATEAFFGQGTRLTVV.

The chain joins TRBV2 to TRBJ2-7; 8 bases align to TRBD2. The germline gives CDR1 SNHLY, CDR2 FYNNEI. V was clipped by 3 bases and J by 4 bases; unmatched bases: 11. The CDR3 length is 16 residues. CDR3 coding DNA: TGTGCCAGCAGTGACTTAGCGGGAAGGGTCCCTTACGAGCAGTACTTC. Amino acid sequence: CASSDLAGRVPYEQYF.

This clonotype was observed many times. V usage is TRBV6-1 and J usage is TRBJ2-1, with TRBD2 matching 10 bases. The CDR3 spans 15 residues. The V segment lost 11 bases and the J segment 8 bases; nucleotides outside the gene matches: 15. The germline CDR1 and CDR2 sequences are MNHNS and SASEGT. Here the CDR3 reads CAGGRGLAGAHEQFF. CDR3 DNA sequence: TGTGCCGGGGGACGAGGGCTAGCGGGAGCACATGAGCAGTTCTTC.

This chain uses TRBV6-2 or TRBV6-3 with TRBJ2-1; D perhaps matches TRBD1 (5 bases). Between the trimmed V and J ends, which lost 4 bases and 3 bases, there was a span of 7 bases. The CDR3 extends over 13 amino acids. Germline loops: CDR1 MNHEY, CDR2 SVGEGT. Here the CDR3 reads CASSFDSYNEQFF. DNA for the CDR3: TGTGCCAGCAGTTTTGACAGCTACAATGAGCAGTTCTTC.

This clonotype appeared many times. The V and J genes are TRBV20-1 and TRBJ2-1; TRBD2 matches 8 bases. CDR3 size: 16 residues. The V segment lost 0 bases and the J segment 12 bases; nucleotides outside the gene matches: 16. Germline values: CDR1 DFQATT, CDR2 SNEGSKA (reference sequence). CDR3 DNA: TGCAGTGCTAGAGATTATCGGGCGGGAGGACCGGGACCGCAGTTCTTC. Its protein is CSARDYRAGGPGPQFF.

This clonotype was counted many times. This chain links TRBV28 with TRBJ2-7, with 7 bases that match TRBD2. The germline gives CDR1 MDHEN, CDR2 SYDVKM. The CDR3 runs 15 residues. With 1 base clipped from V and 3 bases from J, the junction kept 6 bases outside the gene matches. The CDR3 DNA sequence: TGTGCCAGCAGTTTATATGGCGGGAGAGACTACGAGCAGTACTTC. This gives the protein CASSLYGGRDYEQYF.

About this clonotype itself: The germline gene is not matched at one end of the junction; a read error may be the cause. J is TRBJ1-5 and V is TRBV18, with TRBD1 as a possible D gene (5 bases). Germline CDR1 reads KGHSH; CDR2 reads LQKENI. CDR3 length: 13 amino acids. In nucleotides, the CDR3 is TGTGTCAGCTCACCAAACAGGAATCAGCCCCAGCATTTT. Protein sequence: CVSSPNRNQPQHF.

This clonotype has a count of ten or more. The chain has TRBV12-3 or TRBV12-4 and TRBJ2-1, with 10 nucleotides matching TRBD1. The CDR3 has 16 amino acids. V gave up 3 bases and J gave up 6 bases; unmatched junction bases: 8. CDR3 amino acids: CASSFPGTGVRNEQFF. For the CDR3, the DNA is TGTGCCAGCAGTTTCCCCGGGACAGGGGTACGCAATGAGCAGTTCTTC.